A single sample is the source of the 30 T cell receptor beta chains below, sequenced in a study of T cells in localized non-small cell lung cancer. Method: immunoSEQ multiplex PCR; TCRdb's copy keeps in-frame clones and lacks some. The table records 100,000 to 150,000 clones, 80% to 90% of them present only once. Sequenced here: peripheral blood, sampled before any cancer treatment. All receptors come from a female donor over 55 with stage I lung adenocarcinoma.

Of note for this clone: Other DNA sequences in this specimen translate into the identical CDR3. The rearrangement links TRBV5-1 to TRBJ2-3; a possible D gene is TRBD2 (6 bases). Looked up from germline, CDR1 is SGHRS and CDR2 is YFSETQ. This CDR3 region has 15 residues. V lost 2 bases to trimming and J lost 1 base, with 11 bases between them. CDR3 DNA: TGCGCCAGCAGCTTCGGGGGTTCGGGCACAGATACGCAGTATTTT. It specifies CASSFGGSGTDTQYF.

The rearrangement joins TRBV6-6 to TRBJ1-5, with a possible D match to TRBD1 (6 bases). The germline V gene has CDR1 MNHNY and CDR2 SVGAGI (reference sequence). This CDR3 contains 15 residues. V shed 5 bases and J shed 3 bases, with 14 bases lying between them. The CDR3 DNA sequence: TGTGCCAGCAGTGCGGGGGGCACAACCAATCAGCCCCAGCATTTT. This translates into CASSAGGTTNQPQHF.

The chain uses TRBV6-5 and TRBJ2-3; TRBD1 agrees at 9 bases. There are 15 residues in the CDR3. V was clipped by 6 bases and J by 0 bases; unmatched bases: 4. Germline loops: CDR1 MNHEY, CDR2 SVGAGI. The CDR3 protein is CASRMTGGSTDTQYF. CDR3 in DNA: TGTGCCAGCAGGATGACAGGGGGTAGCACAGATACGCAGTATTTT.

The table lists this clone with a count of one. The V and J genes are TRBV7-8 and TRBJ2-5; 14 positions agree with TRBD2. Germline-derived CDR1 and CDR2 are SGHVS and FQNEAQ. With 5 bases clipped from V and 4 bases from J, the junction kept 3 bases outside the gene matches. The CDR3 loop spans 15 amino acids. The CDR3 spells CASSPGTSGRETQYF. The CDR3 bases are TGTGCCAGCAGCCCCGGGACTAGCGGGAGAGAGACCCAGTACTTC.

This chain links TRBV21-1 with TRBJ1-5. TRBV21-1 is assigned pseudogene status. The CDR3 contains 14 residues. The DNA of the CDR3 is TGTGCCAGCAGCAGGGGAATCGGCAATCAGCCCCAGCATTTT. Its protein is CASSRGIGNQPQHF.

The rearrangement joins TRBV6-6 to TRBJ2-1; 7 positions agree with TRBD2. The CDR3 sequence is 11 residues long. Germline CDR1 and CDR2: MNHNY and SVGAGI (reference sequence). After removal of 9 bases from V and 9 bases from J, the junction contained 5 bases not matched to a gene. The CDR3 DNA reads TGTGCCAGTGGACTAGGGAGTGAGCAGTTCTTC. This translates into CASGLGSEQFF.

CDR3 in DNA: TGTGCCAGCAGCCAAGGGGAAATTTATGGCTACACCTTC. Translating it yields CASSQGEIYGYTF. This chain links TRBV16 with TRBJ1-2; D not certain. This CDR3 spans 13 amino acids. The V and J ends lost 2 bases and 5 bases respectively, with 9 bases between them. Per germline, CDR1 KGHSY and CDR2 FQNENV.

This sequence joins TRBV6-6 and TRBJ1-4; perhaps TRBD1 as D (5 bases). V shed 7 bases and J shed 4 bases, with 13 bases lying between them. The CDR3 length is 14 residues. Germline V lookup: CDR1 MNHNY, CDR2 SVGAGI (reference sequence). Written as DNA, the CDR3 is TGTGCCAGCACCCTCGGGGGTCATAATGAAAAACTGTTTTTT. Protein product: CASTLGGHNEKLFF.

The chain couples TRBV2 to TRBJ1-5; D ambiguous. From germline, CDR1 is SNHLY and CDR2 FYNNEI. The V end lost 4 bases, the J end lost 0 bases, and 16 bases lay between the germline ends. The CDR3 has 17 residues. CDR3 nucleotides: TGTGCCAGCAGTGTTGATCCCAGGATCACTAGCAATCAGCCCCAGCATTTT. Translating gives CASSVDPRITSNQPQHF.

The chain is built from TRBV2 and TRBJ2-1; D might be TRBD2 (6 bases). The CDR3 is 16 residues long. Looked up from germline, CDR1 is SNHLY and CDR2 is FYNNEI. V gave up 4 bases and J gave up 4 bases, with 17 bases separating them. CDR3 region: CASSVFPGAQYNEQFF. In DNA form, the CDR3 reads TGTGCCAGCAGTGTCTTCCCGGGAGCTCAGTACAATGAGCAGTTCTTC.

The genes are TRBV2 and TRBJ1-2; D uncertain. V was trimmed by 7 bases and J by 3 bases, leaving 12 bases between them. CDR3 length: 13 amino acids. CDR1 and CDR2 (germline): SNHLY, FYNNEI. CDR3 protein: CASTGVRYYGYTF. Here the CDR3 DNA reads TGTGCCAGCACCGGGGTCCGGTACTATGGCTACACCTTC.

The V call is TRBV11-2, the J call TRBJ2-3; 12 bases align to TRBD2. In germline, CDR1 is SGHAT, CDR2 FQNNGV. The V segment lost 3 bases and the J segment 6 bases; nucleotides outside the gene matches: 4. The CDR3 contains 15 residues. The CDR3 nucleotides read TGTGCCAGCAGCTTTACTAGCGGGAGGTCGGATACGCAGTATTTT. Translation: CASSFTSGRSDTQYF.

The V call is TRBV5-4, the J call TRBJ2-2; D not certain. Germline V gene data show CDR1 as SGHNT and CDR2 as YYREEE (reference sequence). CDR3 size: 14 residues. Trimming removed 0 bases from V and 1 base from J, with 4 bases in between. In DNA form, the CDR3 reads TGTGCCAGCAGCTTGGTTTGGAACACCGGGGAGCTGTTTTTT. Its translation is CASSLVWNTGELFF.

The chain combines TRBV19 with TRBJ1-1, with TRBD1 as a possible D gene (6 bases). Germline V lookup: CDR1 LNHDA, CDR2 SQIVND (reference sequence). The CDR3 sequence is 13 residues long. The V end lost 5 bases, the J end lost 4 bases, and 11 bases lay between the germline ends. CDR3: CASSVQGVTEAFF. The CDR3 DNA reads as TGTGCCAGTAGTGTACAGGGAGTCACTGAAGCTTTCTTT.

This rearrangement joins TRBV7-9 to TRBJ2-2; no clear D gene. The CDR3 consists of 15 residues. Trimming left V 3 bases short and J 5 bases short, with 13 bases between. The germline V gene encodes CDR1 SEHNR and CDR2 FQNEAQ (reference sequence). The CDR3 nucleotides read TGTGCCAGCAGCTTTCCCTCGGGTCTGACCGGGGAGCTGTTTTTT. This gives the protein CASSFPSGLTGELFF.

V is TRBV11-2 and J is TRBJ2-5, with TRBD2 as a possible D gene (5 bases). Germline CDR1 reads SGHAT; CDR2 reads FQNNGV. This CDR3 is 14 amino acids long. V lost 5 bases, J lost 5 bases, and 15 bases lay in between. The chain's CDR3 is CASSPRRRGETQYF. CDR3 coding DNA: TGTGCCAGCAGCCCCAGACGCCGCGGGGAGACCCAGTACTTC.

The chain recombines TRBV18 with TRBJ2-3; 16 positions agree with TRBD2. This CDR3 spans 17 amino acids. Germline V gene sequence: CDR1 KGHSH, CDR2 LQKENI. Trimming removed 2 bases from V and 1 base from J; junction bases left unmatched: 0. The CDR3 reads CASSPGTSGRGTDTQYF. CDR3 nucleotides: TGTGCCAGCTCACCAGGGACTAGCGGGAGGGGCACAGATACGCAGTATTTT.

This clone was seen more than once but under ten times. The rearrangement joins TRBV6-1 to TRBJ2-5; 9 bases are shared with TRBD2. Germline V gives CDR1 MNHNS, CDR2 SASEGT. Trimming cost V 2 bases and J 5 bases; bases outside gene matches: 6. The CDR3 consists of 15 residues. The CDR3 DNA is TGTGCCAGCAGTGAATTTAGCGGGAGTGAGGAGACCCAGTACTTC. This translates into CASSEFSGSEETQYF.

This clone appeared a few times. The rearrangement links TRBV2 to TRBJ2-1; 11 positions agree with TRBD2. The CDR3 is 17 residues long. The ends lost 7 bases at V and 5 bases at J; junction bases unmatched: 13. Germline CDR1 SNHLY, CDR2 FYNNEI. The CDR3 is CASIKGLAAPPDNEQFF. CDR3 in DNA: TGTGCCAGCATCAAGGGACTAGCGGCGCCCCCCGACAATGAGCAGTTCTTC. The full variable domain, its missing parts supplied by reference TRBV2 and TRBJ2-1, is EPEVTQTPSHQVTQMGQEVILRCVPISNHLYFYWYRQILGQKVEFLVSFYNNEISEKSEIFDDQFSVERPDGSNFTLKIRSTKLEDSAMYFCASIKGLAAPPDNEQFFGPGTRLTVL.

The chain couples TRBV19 to TRBJ2-7, with D tentatively TRBD1 (7 bases). The CDR3 contains 16 residues. The ends were cut back, 7 bases at V and 6 bases at J, with 25 bases in the middle. Germline V CDR1 and CDR2: LNHDA, SQIVND (reference sequence). The CDR3 reads CASTKRRDSYGSEQYF. CDR3 in DNA: TGTGCCAGTACCAAAAGGAGGGACAGCTATGGGTCCGAGCAGTACTTC.

The chain combines TRBV30 with TRBJ1-5; D is perhaps TRBD1 (5 bases). Germline values: CDR1 GTSNPN, CDR2 SVGIG (reference sequence). The V end lost 1 base, the J end lost 5 bases, and 12 bases lay between the germline ends. The CDR3 spans 14 residues. CDR3 nucleotides: TGTGCCTGGAGTGGTGGGGGGGATTATCAGCCCCAGCATTTT. It translates to CAWSGGGDYQPQHF.

The chain links TRBV5-3 to TRBJ2-3; 9 bases are shared with TRBD2. TRBV5-3 belongs to the ORF category, with a function that is uncertain. There are 15 residues in the CDR3. After removal of 10 bases from V and 3 bases from J, the junction contained 12 bases not matched to a gene. Here the CDR3 DNA reads TGTGCCGGAGGAACTCCGGGACTAGCTACAGATACGCAGTATTTT. Its translation is CAGGTPGLATDTQYF.

The V gene is TRBV9, the J gene TRBJ1-1; no definite D call. This CDR3 is 13 amino acids long. Trimming cost V 4 bases and J 0 bases, with 7 bases left between them. CDR1 and CDR2 from the germline V gene are SGDLS and YYNGEE. CDR3: CASSLSVNTEAFF. CDR3 DNA sequence: TGTGCCAGCAGCCTATCGGTGAACACTGAAGCTTTCTTT. Full variable domain (outside the CDR3, taken from reference TRBV9 and TRBJ1-1): DSGVTQTPKHLITATGQRVTLRCSPRSGDLSVYWYQQSLDQGLQFLIQYYNGEERAKGNILERFSAQQFPDLHSELNLSSLELGDSALYFCASSLSVNTEAFFGQGTRLTVV.

V and J are TRBV6-1 and TRBJ1-2; D is unresolved. CDR1 is MNHNS and CDR2 is SASEGT in the germline V gene. This CDR3 comprises 13 residues. Trimming removed 5 bases at V and 2 bases at J, with 9 bases between. The DNA of the CDR3 is TGTGCCAGCAGTCCTACAGTCAACTATGGCTACACCTTC. Amino acids: CASSPTVNYGYTF.

This clone came up once. The chain uses TRBV29-1 and TRBJ2-7, with a weak D call TRBD2 (6 bases). This CDR3 region has 14 residues. V was pared by 4 bases and J by 7 bases, with 20 bases between. Germline CDR1 is SQVTM and CDR2 is ANQGSEA. The DNA of the CDR3 is TGCAGCGTTGGGGAAGGTAGCGGTCGTGGGGAGCAGTACTTC. Protein product: CSVGEGSGRGEQYF.

This clone was seen a handful of times. The chain has TRBV5-1 and TRBJ2-7, with D possibly matching TRBD2 (6 bases). Germline loops: CDR1 SGHRS, CDR2 YFSETQ. The CDR3 is 16 residues long. V shed 0 bases and J shed 5 bases, with 18 bases lying between them. This CDR3 reads CASSLEWTKVFDEQYF. CDR3 nucleotide sequence: TGCGCCAGCAGCTTGGAGTGGACTAAAGTCTTCGACGAGCAGTACTTC.

This chain links TRBV10-2 with TRBJ2-7; D perhaps matches TRBD2 (6 bases). CDR1 and CDR2 from the germline V gene are WSHSY and SAAADI. CDR3 size: 13 residues. Trimming took off 1 base at V and 9 bases at J, with 13 bases between the two ends. CDR3 coding DNA: TGCGCCAGCAGTGAGTGGAGGGGAGCAATGCAGTACTTC. As protein: CASSEWRGAMQYF.

The chain employs TRBV27 and TRBJ2-2; D is uncertain. CDR1 is MNHEY, CDR2 SMNVEV, per germline (reference sequence). V lost 5 bases and J lost 1, with 20 bases in between. The CDR3 sequence is 18 residues long. Here the CDR3 reads CASSPRGPGPVNTGELFF. Written as DNA, the CDR3 is TGTGCCAGCAGTCCCAGAGGACCAGGACCCGTGAACACCGGGGAGCTGTTTTTT.

The genes are TRBV30 and TRBJ1-5; D may be TRBD1 (5 bases). Trimming pared 2 bases from V and 7 bases from J, leaving 12 bases between. The CDR3 totals 13 residues. Germline CDR1 GTSNPN, CDR2 SVGIG (reference sequence). The CDR3 loop reads CAWSTQDRQPQHF. As DNA, the CDR3 is TGTGCCTGGAGTACACAGGACCGCCAGCCCCAGCATTTT.

This rearrangement joins TRBV28 to TRBJ2-1; tentative D call: TRBD2 (5 bases). The CDR3 is 19 residues long. Germline CDR1 reads MDHEN; CDR2 reads SYDVKM. The V gene lost 5 bases and the J gene lost 4 bases, with 27 bases spanning the gap. For the CDR3, the DNA is TGTGCCAGCAGTGTAGCTAGCTGGGGTAGGTCGGCGGAGTACAATGAGCAGTTCTTC. The encoded protein is CASSVASWGRSAEYNEQFF.